These 28 T cell receptor beta chains were sequenced from one sample in a study of T cells in Graves' hyperthyroidism and ophthalmopathy. Amplification yielded TCR beta CDR3 regions, with RNA transcripts as the source. The TCR CDR3 was amplified in a first-round RT-PCR using the HTBI primer set. TCRdb ran MiXCR on the multiplex PCR reads and lists one entry per CDR3 protein. This sample has some 300,000 distinct CDR3 sequences, with roughly 20% found just once. The source material was blood. Every receptor here comes from a man aged 50-59 years with Graves' ophthalmopathy.

This clonotype was counted ten times or more. The chain is built from TRBV28 and TRBJ2-3; TRBD1 matches 7 bases. From germline, CDR1 is MDHEN and CDR2 SYDVKM. CDR3 size: 15 residues. The junction had 4 bases not matched to a gene; V was cut back by 4 bases and J by 0 bases. CDR3: CASSSDRESTDTQYF. The CDR3 nucleotides read TGTGCCAGCAGTTCTGACAGGGAGAGCACAGATACGCAGTATTTT.

This clonotype was seen repeatedly, ten times or more. The rearrangement joins TRBV20-1 to TRBJ2-7; D gene uncertain. CDR3 length equals 14 residues. The V gene's germline CDR1 is DFQATT and CDR2 SNEGSKA (reference sequence). The V end was cut by 4 bases, the J end by 3 bases, with 16 bases between. The CDR3 DNA reads as TGCAGTGCTAACACAGTGGGCATTGGCTACGAGCAGTACTTC. Its protein product is CSANTVGIGYEQYF.

This chain links TRBV20-1 with TRBJ2-3; tentatively, D is TRBD2 (5 bases). With 1 base removed from V and 2 bases from J, the gap between germline ends came to 13 bases. Germline CDR1 reads DFQATT; CDR2 reads SNEGSKA (reference sequence). This CDR3 region has 15 residues. CDR3 region: CSARVGASPTDTQYF. In nucleotides, the CDR3 is TGCAGTGCTAGAGTGGGAGCTAGTCCCACAGATACGCAGTATTTT.

V usage is TRBV20-1 and J usage is TRBJ2-6; D perhaps matches TRBD2 (6 bases). V shed 8 bases and J shed 2 bases, with 16 bases lying between them. The CDR3 consists of 15 residues. Germline V CDR1 and CDR2: DFQATT, SNEGSKA (reference sequence). The CDR3 protein is CSPNLGGAGANVLTF. In nucleotides, the CDR3 is TGCAGTCCCAACCTGGGGGGTGCTGGGGCCAACGTCCTGACTTTC.

V usage is TRBV19 and J usage is TRBJ1-1; D is uncertain. The CDR3 loop spans 13 amino acids. The germline V gene encodes CDR1 LNHDA and CDR2 SQIVND (reference sequence). The germline V and J ends were trimmed by 4 bases and 6 bases, with 12 bases remaining between them. DNA of the CDR3: TGTGCCAGTAGTACGGCCCCTGGGGCTGAAGCTTTCTTT. Translating it yields CASSTAPGAEAFF.

This clonotype showed up just a few times. The rearrangement uses TRBV29-1 and TRBJ2-3, with no clear D. The CDR3 extends over 14 amino acids. Germline V gene sequence: CDR1 SQVTM, CDR2 ANQGSEA. The V and J ends lost 1 base and 4 bases respectively, with 12 bases between them. CDR3 in amino acids: CSVEGAPSPDTQYF. Written as DNA, the CDR3 is TGCAGCGTTGAAGGGGCCCCGAGTCCAGATACGCAGTATTTT.

This clonotype was counted between two and nine times. This sequence joins TRBV30 and TRBJ1-5; D is possibly TRBD1 (5 bases). This CDR3 has 14 residues. The germline V and J ends were trimmed by 1 base and 6 bases, with 13 bases remaining between them. Per germline, CDR1 GTSNPN and CDR2 SVGIG (reference sequence). The CDR3 coding sequence is TGTGCCTGGAGTGACCAAGGGGTAGGTCAGCCCCAGCATTTT. The encoded protein is CAWSDQGVGQPQHF.

The gene calls are TRBV3-1 and TRBJ2-2; D call uncertain. The V gene's germline CDR1 is LGHDT and CDR2 YNNKEL (reference sequence). The CDR3 extends over 15 amino acids. V dropped 4 bases and J dropped 2 bases, with 11 bases sitting between them. CDR3 loop: CASSRATSNTGELFF. CDR3 nucleotides: TGTGCCAGCAGCCGAGCGACTTCCAACACCGGGGAGCTGTTTTTT.

This clonotype came up a few times. Since a much larger clone is just one base distant, this may be a read error. The V gene is TRBV7-3, the J gene TRBJ2-1; D unclear. Germline V gene lookup returns CDR1 SGHTA and CDR2 FQGTGA. Trimming pared 1 base from V and 5 bases from J, leaving 3 bases between. This CDR3 spans 12 amino acids. CDR3 sequence: CASSLNHNEQFF. The DNA of the CDR3 is TGTGCCAGCAGCTTAAACCACAATGAGCAGTTCTTC.

The chain's CDR3 is CASSEAPQVKAFF. CDR3 bases: TGTGCCAGCAGTGAAGCTCCCCAGGTAAAAGCTTTCTTT. V usage is TRBV2 and J usage is TRBJ1-1; unclear D gene. V lost 0 bases to trimming and J lost 9 bases, with 11 bases between them. The germline V gene encodes CDR1 SNHLY and CDR2 FYNNEI. CDR3 length: 13 amino acids.

This clonotype came up many times. The V gene is TRBV7-3, the J gene TRBJ2-1; 8 bases are a match to TRBD2. The CDR3 consists of 14 residues. Unmatched junction bases numbered 8, after V lost 5 bases and J lost 8 bases. The germline V gene encodes CDR1 SGHTA and CDR2 FQGTGA. The CDR3 loop reads CASSPTGGSDEQFF. CDR3 in DNA: TGTGCCAGCAGCCCAACGGGGGGGTCGGATGAGCAGTTCTTC.

There are a few counts of this clonotype. The chain is built from TRBV12-3 or TRBV12-4 and TRBJ2-1; D remains unclear. The CDR3 is 13 amino acids. The V end was cut by 3 bases, the J end by 6 bases, with 9 bases between. CDR3 region: CASSFSHLNEQFF. CDR3 bases: TGTGCCAGCAGTTTTTCGCACCTCAATGAGCAGTTCTTC.

This clonotype was seen only a few times. This sequence joins TRBV20-1 and TRBJ2-1; D perhaps matches TRBD2 (5 bases). Germline V gives CDR1 DFQATT, CDR2 SNEGSKA (reference sequence). With 5 bases removed from V and 3 bases from J, the gap between germline ends came to 17 bases. The CDR3 loop spans 15 amino acids. CDR3 loop: CSAPLLAEGYNEQFF. DNA for the CDR3: TGCAGTGCTCCTCTCCTAGCAGAGGGCTACAATGAGCAGTTCTTC.

The DNA of the CDR3 is TGTGCCAGCAGCGTCGGACTAGCGTGGACAGATACGCAGTATTTT. It translates to CASSVGLAWTDTQYF. The gene calls are TRBV9 and TRBJ2-3; TRBD2 matches 9 bases. CDR3 length equals 15 residues. The V segment lost 2 bases and the J segment 3 bases; nucleotides outside the gene matches: 4. Germline CDR1 is SGDLS and CDR2 is YYNGEE.

This clonotype was observed a few times. CDR3 sequence reads: CASGRQGANEKLFF. The CDR3 coding sequence is TGTGCCAGCGGAAGACAGGGAGCAAATGAAAAACTGTTTTTT. This chain joins TRBV12-3 or TRBV12-4 and TRBJ1-4; 7 bases align to TRBD1. V was clipped by 8 bases and J by 5 bases; unmatched bases: 8. The CDR3 is 14 amino acids.

This clonotype has at least ten counts. The J gene is TRBJ2-1, the V gene TRBV11-1; 14 nucleotides match TRBD2. The junction had 6 bases not matched to a gene; V was cut back by 5 bases and J by 6 bases. This CDR3 comprises 16 residues. The germline V gene has CDR1 SGHAT and CDR2 FQDESV (reference sequence). CDR3 sequence: CASSTKTSGRANEQFF. The CDR3 nucleotides are TGTGCCAGCAGCACGAAGACTAGCGGGAGGGCCAATGAGCAGTTCTTC.

This clonotype came up a few times. CDR3 bases: TGCAGTGCTAGGACAGGGGTGGATGAAAAACTGTTTTTT. This translates into CSARTGVDEKLFF. The V gene is TRBV20-1, the J gene TRBJ1-4; 8 positions match TRBD1. The CDR3 is made up of 13 amino acids. Germline V gene data show CDR1 as DFQATT and CDR2 as SNEGSKA (reference sequence). With V trimmed by 3 bases and J by 6 bases, 3 bases remained unmatched.

This clonotype has a handful of counts. V usage is TRBV2 and J usage is TRBJ2-3; D is uncertain. Per the germline V gene, CDR1 is SNHLY and CDR2 is FYNNEI. CDR3 size: 15 residues. The V and J ends lost 5 bases and 2 bases respectively, with 14 bases between them. The CDR3 DNA follows: TGTGCCAGCAGTTACTCGGCGGCCCTCACAGATACGCAGTATTTT. It translates to CASSYSAALTDTQYF.

This clonotype was counted ten times or more. The V and J genes are TRBV20-1 and TRBJ2-5; 13 bases fit TRBD2. Germline CDR1 and CDR2: DFQATT and SNEGSKA (reference sequence). V gave up 3 bases and J gave up 2 bases; unmatched junction bases: 3. The CDR3 length is 15 residues. CDR3 nucleotide sequence: TGCAGTGCTAGGCCGGGACTAGCGGGGCAAGAGACCCAGTACTTC. This sequence encodes CSARPGLAGQETQYF.

This clonotype was recorded at least ten times. The DNA of the CDR3 is TGTGCCAGCAGTTACTCGGTGACAGGGGACGGAGATACGCAGTATTTT. Translated: CASSYSVTGDGDTQYF. The rearrangement uses TRBV6-2 or TRBV6-3 and TRBJ2-3; 8 bases match TRBD1. Germline-derived CDR1 and CDR2 are MNHEY and SVGEGT. This CDR3 spans 16 amino acids. The V and J ends lost 0 bases and 5 bases, in that order; junction bases with no gene match: 7.

The gene calls are TRBV28 and TRBJ2-3, with D tentatively TRBD2 (5 bases). Germline V CDR1 and CDR2: MDHEN, SYDVKM. CDR3 length: 16 residues. V was trimmed by 3 bases and J by 1 base, leaving 14 bases between them. The CDR3 bases are TGTGCCAGCAGTTTTTCCGGCAGCGGTCGCACAGATACGCAGTATTTT. It codes for CASSFSGSGRTDTQYF.

This clonotype was recorded many times. This chain uses TRBV20-1 with TRBJ2-7, with D possibly TRBD1 on 5 matching bases. Trimming pared 6 bases from V and 3 bases from J, leaving 9 bases between. The CDR3 is 11 residues long. Germline CDR1 is DFQATT and CDR2 is SNEGSKA (reference sequence). CDR3: CSALDSYEQYF. The CDR3 region has the DNA TGCAGTGCCCTCGACAGCTACGAGCAGTACTTC.

This clonotype was recorded a few times. The CDR3 nucleotides read TGTGCCAGCAGCCCCCCGGGGGGGTGGCACGAGCAGTACTTC. It is translated as CASSPPGGWHEQYF. V and J are TRBV11-2 and TRBJ2-7; 8 positions match TRBD2. The CDR3 runs 14 residues. The germline gives CDR1 SGHAT, CDR2 FQNNGV. J lost 5 bases, V lost 5 bases, and 8 bases had no gene match.

The rearrangement links TRBV10-3 to TRBJ2-1; D is undetermined. Germline V lookup: CDR1 ENHRY, CDR2 SYGVKD. The CDR3 sequence is 16 residues long. The V gene lost 10 bases and the J gene lost 5 bases, with 24 bases spanning the gap. This chain's CDR3 is CANQRWAARTHNEQFF. DNA for the CDR3: TGTGCCAACCAAAGATGGGCGGCCCGAACCCACAATGAGCAGTTCTTC.

The chain carries TRBV20-1 and TRBJ2-1; 7 positions match TRBD2. J lost 7 bases, V lost 6 bases, and 15 bases had no gene match. Germline V CDR1 and CDR2: DFQATT, SNEGSKA (reference sequence). The length of the CDR3 is 15 residues. CDR3 DNA sequence: TGCAGTGCCCCCCCGACTAGCCAAAGTGAGAATGAGCAGTTCTTC. This sequence encodes CSAPPTSQSENEQFF.

This clonotype was detected a few times. At one of its ends the junction is not consistent with the germline gene, which may arise from a read error. The genes are TRBV20-1 and TRBJ2-7; TRBD2 matches at 10 bases. There are 14 residues in the CDR3. CDR1 is DFQATT and CDR2 is SNEGSKA in the germline V gene (reference sequence). The CDR3 coding sequence is TGCAGTGCTATCGGACTAGCGGCTCCCTACGGGCAGTACTTC. Its protein product is CSAIGLAAPYGQYF.

The sample holds many counts of this clonotype. The rearrangement uses TRBV28 and TRBJ2-7; 8 bases align to TRBD2. Trimming at V came to 3 bases and at J to 4 bases, leaving 14 bases not matched to a gene. The V gene's germline CDR1 is MDHEN and CDR2 SYDVKM. The CDR3 contains 17 residues. CDR3 in amino acids: CASSLGDGVAGTYEQYF. The CDR3 nucleotides read TGTGCCAGCAGTTTGGGGGACGGGGTAGCGGGAACTTACGAGCAGTACTTC.

This clonotype showed up just a few times. The chain carries TRBV6-5 and TRBJ2-7; 14 bases are a match to TRBD2. J gave up 6 bases and V 0 bases, and 16 bases lay outside the gene matches. Germline V lookup: CDR1 MNHEY, CDR2 SVGAGI. The CDR3 is 20 residues long. CDR3 amino acids: CASSYSIVTTGTSGRSEQYF. The CDR3 DNA is TGTGCCAGCAGTTACTCGATCGTAACAACCGGGACTAGCGGGAGAAGCGAGCAGTACTTC.